A selection of T cell receptor beta chains follows, all from one sample in a study of CD8 T cells in ankylosing spondylitis. TCRdb re-analysed the 5' RACE reads in MiXCR, keeping a single row per CDR3 protein. The data show over 30,000 distinct CDR3 sequences, with about 15% seen just once and roughly 45% held by the top ten. Sample: blood. These TCRs come from a male donor with ankylosing spondylitis or in good health (not recorded which). The CDR3 runs from the conserved cysteine through the conserved F or W. Each record gives: J gene, V gene, CDR3 protein.

j_gene: TRBJ2-7; v_gene: TRBV5-1; CDR3aa: CASSLDNRRAAEQYF
j_gene: TRBJ2-3; v_gene: TRBV5-1; CDR3aa: CASSPLAGGGTDTQYF
j_gene: TRBJ2-2; v_gene: TRBV4-1; CDR3aa: CASSRRLKGQGAHGELFF
j_gene: TRBJ2-2; v_gene: TRBV5-5; CDR3aa: CASSLSSGATGELFF
j_gene: TRBJ2-1; v_gene: TRBV7-3; CDR3aa: CASSWSPGDEQFF
j_gene: TRBJ2-1; v_gene: TRBV3-1; CDR3aa: CASSSNMAGGLGNEQFF
j_gene: TRBJ2-1; v_gene: TRBV29-1; CDR3aa: CSAAGTSFYNEQFF
j_gene: TRBJ2-1; v_gene: TRBV12-3/TRBV12-4; CDR3aa: CASSLGSTLYDNEQFF
j_gene: TRBJ2-3; v_gene: TRBV11-2; CDR3aa: CASMGPGTASPDTQYF
j_gene: TRBJ2-1; v_gene: TRBV5-1; CDR3aa: CASSSGDGYNEQFF
j_gene: TRBJ2-3; v_gene: TRBV13; CDR3aa: CASSSQSTDTQYF
j_gene: TRBJ2-5; v_gene: TRBV5-1; CDR3aa: CASSLDPYHQETQYF
j_gene: TRBJ2-5; v_gene: TRBV7-3; CDR3aa: CASSATSGELRAQYF
j_gene: TRBJ2-7; v_gene: TRBV7-2; CDR3aa: CASSLNGGRFRPEQYF
j_gene: TRBJ1-1; v_gene: TRBV4-1; CDR3aa: CASSQLVNTEAFF
j_gene: TRBJ2-2; v_gene: TRBV20-1; CDR3aa: CSAAPGHEPGRKLFF